The next 10 T cell receptor beta chains were all read from a single sample in a study of response to subunit inactivated influenza vaccine. MiXCR, applied by TCRdb to the RT-PCR reads, yields one record per CDR3 protein. The table has hundreds of thousands of distinct CDR3 sequences, approximately 15% seen once. Source: CD4+ T cells sorted from PBMCs, taken 23 to 25 months after vaccination. These TCRs come from a man aged 50-75 years who received an inactivated influenza vaccine.

The chain employs TRBV27 and TRBJ2-7, with 8 bases aligning to TRBD1. In germline, CDR1 is MNHEY, CDR2 SMNVEV (reference sequence). V was clipped by 5 bases and J by 4 bases; unmatched bases: 7. This CDR3 comprises 14 residues. This CDR3 is CASSRTGFSYEQYF. CDR3 in DNA: TGTGCCAGCAGTCGGACAGGGTTCTCTTACGAGCAGTACTTC.

This clonotype turned up a few times. V and J are TRBV11-2 and TRBJ2-7; TRBD1 matches 7 bases. Germline values: CDR1 SGHAT, CDR2 FQNNGV. The CDR3 sequence is 15 residues long. With 2 bases clipped from V and 0 bases from J, the junction kept 4 bases outside the gene matches. As DNA, the CDR3 is TGTGCCAGCAGCTTATGGGGACAGTCCTCCTACGAGCAGTACTTC. Protein product: CASSLWGQSSYEQYF.

This chain joins TRBV19 and TRBJ2-7; 8 bases fit TRBD2. J lost 2 bases, V lost 3 bases, and 9 bases had no gene match. The CDR3 covers 16 residues. Germline V gene sequence: CDR1 LNHDA, CDR2 SQIVND (reference sequence). The CDR3 loop is CASSMFPTGGTYEQYF. The CDR3 DNA is TGTGCCAGTAGTATGTTCCCAACGGGGGGGACCTACGAGCAGTACTTC. Full variable domain (rest looked up from reference TRBV19 and TRBJ2-7): DGGITQSPKYLFRKEGQNVTLSCEQNLNHDAMYWYRQDPGQGLRLIYYSQIVNDFQKGDIAEGYSVSREKKESFPLTVTSAQKNPTAFYLCASSMFPTGGTYEQYFGPGTRLTVT.

Many counts were recorded for this clonotype. The rearrangement links TRBV7-2 to TRBJ2-7; weak D call: TRBD1 (6 bases). The germline gives CDR1 SGHTA, CDR2 FQGNSA. Trimming left V 7 bases short and J 4 bases short, with 14 bases between. CDR3 size: 13 residues. As DNA, the CDR3 is TGTGCCAGCACCAACCAGGGGTCGTACGAGCAGTACTTC. Translated, it gives CASTNQGSYEQYF.

Many counts were recorded for this clonotype. The chain uses TRBV2 and TRBJ2-7; 7 bases line up with TRBD1. The V segment lost 9 bases and the J segment 3 bases; nucleotides outside the gene matches: 11. Per germline, CDR1 SNHLY and CDR2 FYNNEI. The CDR3 runs 14 residues. This chain's CDR3 is CASLFGTDHYEQYF. The CDR3 region has the DNA TGTGCCAGTTTATTCGGGACAGACCACTACGAGCAGTACTTC.

This clonotype was picked up a small number of times. CDR3 in DNA: TGTGCCAGCGCACTCGGGACTAGCGGGAGTACTAGCACAGATACGCAGTATTTT. This sequence encodes CASALGTSGSTSTDTQYF. The rearrangement links TRBV27 to TRBJ2-3; 14 nucleotides match TRBD2. Germline values: CDR1 MNHEY, CDR2 SMNVEV (reference sequence). The CDR3 has 18 residues. The V segment lost 8 bases and the J segment 0 bases; nucleotides outside the gene matches: 10.

This clonotype was observed many times. A junction boundary mismatches the germline segment, possibly from a read error. The gene calls are TRBV5-1 and TRBJ2-7; 9 nucleotides line up with TRBD1. The CDR3 has 14 residues. The germline V gene encodes CDR1 SGHRS and CDR2 YFSETQ. The CDR3 here is CASSLGTGLYEQYF. CDR3 bases: TGTGCCAGCAGCCTGGGGACAGGGCTCTACGAGCAGTACTTC.

This clonotype has ten or more counts. This rearrangement joins TRBV7-2 to TRBJ1-1; D ambiguous. The CDR3 length is 15 residues. V lost 2 bases and J lost 0, with 10 bases in between. Germline loops: CDR1 SGHTA, CDR2 FQGNSA. The CDR3 loop reads CASSLRFGMNTEAFF. In DNA form, the CDR3 reads TGTGCCAGCAGCTTAAGATTTGGCATGAACACTGAAGCTTTCTTT.

The chain couples TRBV20-1 to TRBJ1-4; D gene uncertain. V was shortened by 0 bases and J by 0 bases, with 11 bases between the two germline ends. From germline, CDR1 is DFQATT and CDR2 SNEGSKA (reference sequence). The CDR3 is 16 residues long. The CDR3 DNA follows: TGCAGTGCTAGAGAGGTTCGAGGGACAACTAATGAAAAACTGTTTTTT. This sequence encodes CSAREVRGTTNEKLFF.

This clonotype was found a few times. V is TRBV5-1 and J is TRBJ2-7; D is tentatively TRBD1 or TRBD2 (5 bases each). The CDR3 extends over 14 amino acids. The V gene lost 0 bases and the J gene lost 3 bases, with 10 bases spanning the gap. Germline V gives CDR1 SGHRS, CDR2 YFSETQ. CDR3 in DNA: TGCGCCAGCAGCTTGGGTGGGACGGACTACGAGCAGTACTTC. Protein sequence: CASSLGGTDYEQYF.